The 9 T cell receptor beta chains listed next were all sequenced from one sample in a study of CD8 T cells in Susac syndrome. Roughly 0.45 to 1 ug RNA was reverse transcribed with random hexamers. TCRdb passed the immunoSEQ multiplex PCR reads through MiXCR, listing each CDR3 protein once. Seen here are roughly 120,000 distinct CDR3 sequences, 90% to 95% observed once, and the top ten hold over 0.065%. Material: CD4+ T cells from PBMCs. All receptors come from a human donor in good health.

The chain carries TRBV6-1 and TRBJ2-4; D remains ambiguous. Germline loops: CDR1 MNHNS, CDR2 SASEGT. The CDR3 covers 17 residues. V was pared by 7 bases and J by 6 bases, with 25 bases between. CDR3 sequence reads: CASIRNPDGISRNIQYF. CDR3 nucleotides: TGTGCCAGCATACGGAACCCCGATGGGATTAGTAGAAACATTCAGTACTTC.

In DNA, the CDR3 is TGTGCCAGCAGTGACAGGAAAAGTGGCTACACCTTC. Translated: CASSDRKSGYTF. This sequence joins TRBV2 and TRBJ1-2; D not resolved. Trimming left V 3 bases short and J 7 bases short, with 9 bases between. The CDR3 runs 12 residues. Germline V gene lookup returns CDR1 SNHLY and CDR2 FYNNEI. Variable domain in full (rest from reference TRBV2 and TRBJ1-2): EPEVTQTPSHQVTQMGQEVILRCVPISNHLYFYWYRQILGQKVEFLVSFYNNEISEKSEIFDDQFSVERPDGSNFTLKIRSTKLEDSAMYFCASSDRKSGYTFGSGTRLTVV.

This chain links TRBV29-1 with TRBJ2-1; TRBD2 agrees at 7 bases. Germline V gives CDR1 SQVTM, CDR2 ANQGSEA. The CDR3 sequence is 14 residues long. V lost 4 bases to trimming and J lost 8 bases; unmatched junction nucleotides: 11. The CDR3 coding sequence is TGCAGCGTTGCCGAGCGGGGCTCTGGTGATGAGCAGTTCTTC. This gives the protein CSVAERGSGDEQFF.

The V call is TRBV7-2, the J call TRBJ1-2; D gene uncertain. The CDR3 totals 14 residues. Germline assignment: CDR1 SGHTA and CDR2 FQGNSA. V was cut by 1 base and J by 7 bases, with 13 bases left in between. The CDR3 loop reads CASSLDEAPLGYTF. The CDR3 DNA follows: TGTGCCAGCAGCTTAGACGAGGCACCTCTTGGCTACACCTTC.

This chain joins TRBV12-5 and TRBJ2-5; 8 positions agree with TRBD2. V gave up 9 bases and J gave up 2 bases; unmatched junction bases: 2. The CDR3 runs 12 residues. From germline, CDR1 is LGHNT and CDR2 FRNRAP. The CDR3 region is CASRLAQETQYF. Here the CDR3 DNA reads TGTGCTAGCCGACTAGCGCAAGAGACCCAGTACTTC.

The chain is built from TRBV6-2 or TRBV6-3 and TRBJ2-3; D possibly uses TRBD1 or TRBD2 (5 bases each). Germline V gene lookup returns CDR1 MNHEY and CDR2 SVGEGT. Trimming cost V 7 bases and J 2 bases, with 10 bases left between them. The length of the CDR3 is 13 residues. Here the CDR3 DNA reads TGTGCCAGCACGGGACCTACCACAGATACGCAGTATTTT. This sequence encodes CASTGPTTDTQYF.

This chain uses TRBV9 with TRBJ1-2, with a possible D match to TRBD1 (6 bases). Deletions cut 0 bases from V and 4 bases from J, with 10 bases between. The CDR3 consists of 14 residues. The germline gives CDR1 SGDLS, CDR2 YYNGEE. For the CDR3, the DNA is TGTGCCAGCAGCGTAGCACAGGGTGGCTATGGCTACACCTTC. Translating gives CASSVAQGGYGYTF.

This chain connects TRBV5-4 to TRBJ2-7; TRBD2 might be the D (6 bases). The germline V and J ends were trimmed by 3 bases and 0 bases, with 13 bases remaining between them. CDR1 SGHNT and CDR2 YYREEE come from the germline V gene (reference sequence). The CDR3 extends over 15 amino acids. Written as DNA, the CDR3 is TGTGCCAGCAGCTGGGGCGGGACGAGCTCCTACGAGCAGTACTTC. Encoded protein: CASSWGGTSSYEQYF.

This chain joins TRBV2 and TRBJ2-5; TRBD2 might be the D (5 bases). The germline V gene encodes CDR1 SNHLY and CDR2 FYNNEI. The CDR3 has 13 amino acids. V was pared by 4 bases and J by 4 bases, with 10 bases between. The CDR3 sequence is CASSGVAGETQYF. The DNA of the CDR3 is TGTGCCAGCAGTGGAGTTGCGGGAGAGACCCAGTACTTC.